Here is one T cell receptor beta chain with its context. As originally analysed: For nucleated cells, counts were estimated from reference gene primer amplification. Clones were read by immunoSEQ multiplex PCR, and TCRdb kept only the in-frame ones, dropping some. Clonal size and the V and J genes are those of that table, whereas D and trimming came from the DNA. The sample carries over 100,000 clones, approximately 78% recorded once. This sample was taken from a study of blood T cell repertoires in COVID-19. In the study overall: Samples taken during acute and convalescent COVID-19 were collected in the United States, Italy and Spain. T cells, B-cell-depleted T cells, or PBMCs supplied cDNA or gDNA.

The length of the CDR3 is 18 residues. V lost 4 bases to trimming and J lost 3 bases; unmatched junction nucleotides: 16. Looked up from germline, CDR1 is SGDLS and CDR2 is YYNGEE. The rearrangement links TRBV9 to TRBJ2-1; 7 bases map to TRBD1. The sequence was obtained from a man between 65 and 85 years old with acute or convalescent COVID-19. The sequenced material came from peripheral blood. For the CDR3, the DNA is TGTGCCAGCAGCTCACGGGACCTCCGGGACAGTGACTACAATGAGCAGTTCTTC. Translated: CASSSRDLRDSDYNEQFF. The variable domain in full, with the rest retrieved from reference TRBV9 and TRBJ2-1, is DSGVTQTPKHLITATGQRVTLRCSPRSGDLSVYWYQQSLDQGLQFLIQYYNGEERAKGNILERFSAQQFPDLHSELNLSSLELGDSALYFCASSSRDLRDSDYNEQFFGPGTRLTVL.